Listed here are 23 T cell receptor beta chains from one sample, sequenced in a study of CD8 T cells in Susac syndrome. The RNA input was about 0.5 to 1 ug, and it was reverse transcribed with random hexamers. TCRdb fed the immunoSEQ multiplex PCR reads into MiXCR, producing one record per CDR3 protein. Among about 300,000 distinct CDR3 sequences listed, roughly 85% were seen once. The sequenced sample consisted of CD8+ T cells from PBMCs. The receptor source for this set is a human donor with multiple sclerosis.

This clonotype appeared a few times. The chain employs TRBV11-2 and TRBJ2-6; TRBD2 matches at 14 bases. From germline, CDR1 is SGHAT and CDR2 FQNNGV. The CDR3 sequence is 17 residues long. With 10 bases clipped from V and 2 bases from J, the junction kept 7 bases outside the gene matches. The CDR3 sequence is CAIRTSGRSTGANVLTF. CDR3 nucleotide sequence: TGTGCCATCCGGACTAGCGGGAGGTCTACTGGGGCCAACGTCCTGACTTTC.

The chain uses TRBV3-1 and TRBJ2-2; D is unclear. V lost 1 base and J lost 4, with 19 bases in between. CDR1 LGHDT and CDR2 YNNKEL come from the germline V gene (reference sequence). This CDR3 is built from 18 residues. The CDR3 is CASSQGLERIVRTGELFF. The CDR3 DNA reads as TGTGCCAGCAGCCAAGGTCTAGAGAGGATTGTTCGCACCGGGGAGCTGTTTTTT.

This clonotype was found a few times. This chain links TRBV7-3 with TRBJ2-2; TRBD2 matches 12 bases. The CDR3 spans 16 residues. Germline assignment: CDR1 SGHTA and CDR2 FQGTGA. J was trimmed by 6 bases and V by 5 bases; bases with no gene match: 7. The CDR3 DNA follows: TGTGCCAGCAGCCGCCCGACTAGCGGGAGACCCGGGGAGCTGTTTTTT. This gives the protein CASSRPTSGRPGELFF.

This clonotype has only a few counts. This rearrangement joins TRBV27 to TRBJ2-1; TRBD1 might be the D (5 bases). V was cut by 5 bases and J by 6 bases, with 8 bases left in between. Germline V gene sequence: CDR1 MNHEY, CDR2 SMNVEV (reference sequence). The CDR3 sequence is 12 residues long. This chain's CDR3 is CASSQGPNEQFF. CDR3 coding DNA: TGTGCCAGCAGTCAGGGTCCCAATGAGCAGTTCTTC.

This clonotype is a singleton in its sample. The V gene is TRBV7-8, the J gene TRBJ1-3; possibly TRBD1 for D (5 bases). Trimming took off 5 bases at V and 9 bases at J, with 8 bases between the two ends. This CDR3 is 11 amino acids long. Germline V CDR1 and CDR2: SGHVS, FQNEAQ. The CDR3 DNA follows: TGTGCCAGCAGCCCCGGGGGCACCATATATTTT. Translated: CASSPGGTIYF.

This clonotype was observed once. This chain uses TRBV11-2 with TRBJ2-1; unclear D gene. Per the germline V gene, CDR1 is SGHAT and CDR2 is FQNNGV. With 2 bases removed from V and 5 bases from J, the gap between germline ends came to 7 bases. The length of the CDR3 is 13 residues. In nucleotides, the CDR3 is TGTGCCAGCAGCTTAAACAGCCACAATGAGCAGTTCTTC. This codes for CASSLNSHNEQFF.

This clonotype has a single count. J is TRBJ2-1 and V is TRBV9, with a tentative D call TRBD2 (5 bases). CDR3 length equals 14 residues. Germline V gene sequence: CDR1 SGDLS, CDR2 YYNGEE. V lost 4 bases and J 7 bases, leaving 15 bases between the germline ends. The CDR3 spells CASSPPTRMNEQFF. As DNA, the CDR3 is TGTGCCAGCAGCCCACCTACTAGGATGAATGAGCAGTTCTTC.

The chain has TRBV12-3 or TRBV12-4 and TRBJ2-1; possibly TRBD2 for D (5 bases). V was cut by 3 bases and J by 15 bases, with 18 bases left in between. The CDR3 totals 13 residues. CDR3 amino acids: CASSFSETLEGFF. The CDR3 DNA reads TGTGCCAGCAGTTTTTCTGAGACTCTAGAGGGGTTCTTC.

The V and J genes are TRBV9 and TRBJ1-2, with D perhaps TRBD1 (6 bases). Per the germline V gene, CDR1 is SGDLS and CDR2 is YYNGEE. V was clipped by 0 bases and J by 4 bases, with 16 bases between them. CDR3 length: 16 residues. This CDR3 is CASSVATEGGFYGYTF. CDR3 bases: TGTGCCAGCAGCGTAGCTACGGAGGGGGGATTCTATGGCTACACCTTC.

The chain combines TRBV12-3 or TRBV12-4 with TRBJ2-7; 8 bases match TRBD2. Trimming removed 6 bases from V and 5 bases from J; junction bases left unmatched: 9. CDR3 size: 14 residues. CDR3 sequence reads: CASSRGLASHEQYF. CDR3 nucleotides: TGTGCCAGCAGCCGTGGACTAGCTTCCCACGAGCAGTACTTC.

This clonotype appeared a single time. The chain recombines TRBV2 with TRBJ1-2; D call uncertain. The germline gives CDR1 SNHLY, CDR2 FYNNEI. The V end lost 9 bases, the J end lost 6 bases, and 17 bases lay between the germline ends. There are 13 residues in the CDR3. The CDR3 bases are TGTGCCAGATTGGGAGAGCGGGGAGATGGCTACACCTTC. Its protein product is CARLGERGDGYTF.

Comment on this clonotype: The CDR3 ends on some other residue instead of the conserved phenylalanine or tryptophan, so this is likely a read error. It is unclear where the CDR3 begins or ends on the DNA, so no DNA is shown, and the CDR3 is as TCRdb lists it. V is TRBV11-2 and J is TRBJ1-1; the table names TRBD1, a call not compared with the DNA. Per the germline V gene, CDR1 is SGHAT and CDR2 is FQNNGV. The CDR3 contains 15 residues when both ends are counted. CDR3 residues: CASSLVGARDKGSFL.

The V call is TRBV28, the J call TRBJ1-2, with unresolved D. Germline CDR1 reads MDHEN; CDR2 reads SYDVKM. The CDR3 has 12 residues. Trimming left V 2 bases short and J 5 bases short, with 6 bases between. CDR3 in amino acids: CASSLKGYGYTF. The DNA of the CDR3 is TGTGCCAGCAGTTTAAAGGGATATGGCTACACCTTC.

J is TRBJ2-7 and V is TRBV20-1; D might be TRBD1 or TRBD2, each matching 5 bases. Per the germline V gene, CDR1 is DFQATT and CDR2 is SNEGSKA (reference sequence). The CDR3 has 12 residues. The ends were cut back, 3 bases at V and 2 bases at J, with 8 bases in the middle. The CDR3 nucleotides read TGCAGTGCTAGGGGACCGACCTACGAGCAGTACTTC. Encoded protein: CSARGPTYEQYF.

This chain connects TRBV27 to TRBJ2-7; D unclear. V lost 4 bases and J 3 bases, leaving 16 bases between the germline ends. The CDR3 covers 15 residues. Germline CDR1 MNHEY, CDR2 SMNVEV (reference sequence). The CDR3 DNA sequence: TGTGCCAGCAGTTACACAGCCGATCCGAGCTACGAGCAGTACTTC. Translated: CASSYTADPSYEQYF.

This clonotype was seen only a few times. The chain carries TRBV7-9 and TRBJ2-5, with TRBD1 matching 8 bases. The CDR3 loop spans 15 amino acids. Losses at the gene ends were 1 base for V and 1 base for J; bases not matched to a gene: 2. Germline V CDR1 and CDR2: SEHNR, FQNEAQ (reference sequence). The CDR3 is CASSLGGQAQETQYF. In nucleotides, the CDR3 is TGTGCCAGCAGCTTAGGGGGACAGGCCCAAGAGACCCAGTACTTC.

V is TRBV27 and J is TRBJ2-1; 12 bases match TRBD2. The CDR3 contains 14 residues. Per the germline V gene, CDR1 is MNHEY and CDR2 is SMNVEV (reference sequence). Trimming cost V 7 bases and J 9 bases; bases outside gene matches: 7. This CDR3 reads CASIGLAGRFEQFF. CDR3 DNA sequence: TGTGCCAGCATCGGACTAGCGGGAAGATTTGAGCAGTTCTTC.

This clonotype was seen just once. CDR3 nucleotide sequence: TGCGCCAGCAGCTTACCGCAGGGGGATGGGACTGAAGCTTTCTTT. Protein product: CASSLPQGDGTEAFF. The V gene is TRBV4-1, the J gene TRBJ1-1; 7 nucleotides match TRBD1. Germline V CDR1 and CDR2: MGHRA, YSYEKL. The CDR3 is made up of 15 amino acids. Unmatched junction bases numbered 11, after V lost 5 bases and J lost 5 bases.

Concerning this clonotype: A read error is likely, as this CDR3 ends without the conserved phenylalanine or tryptophan. J is TRBJ2-7 and V is TRBV14; D ambiguous. The CDR3 covers 13 residues. Per germline, CDR1 SGHDN and CDR2 FVKESK. V lost 5 bases, J lost 3 bases, and 11 bases lay in between. The CDR3 here is CASSSGPGYEQYL. DNA of the CDR3: TGTGCCAGCAGCTCGGGCCCCGGCTACGAGCAGTACCTC.

V gene TRBV12-5 combines with J gene TRBJ2-5; no clear D. The CDR3 spans 14 residues. V lost 0 bases to trimming and J lost 5 bases, with 10 bases between them. Germline V gene sequence: CDR1 LGHNT, CDR2 FRNRAP. This CDR3 is CASGLVSLVETQYF. CDR3 nucleotides: TGTGCTAGTGGTTTGGTATCTTTGGTGGAGACCCAGTACTTC. Supplemented by reference TRBV12-5 and TRBJ2-5, the full variable domain reads DARVTQTPRHKVTEMGQEVTMRCQPILGHNTVFWYRQTMMQGLELLAYFRNRAPLDDSGMPKDRFSAEMPDATLATLKIQPSEPRDSAVYFCASGLVSLVETQYFGPGTRLLVL.

V gene TRBV19 combines with J gene TRBJ2-2; possibly TRBD2 for D (6 bases). Trimming left V 8 bases short and J 4 bases short, with 23 bases between. CDR3 length: 17 residues. The germline CDR1 and CDR2 sequences are LNHDA and SQIVND (reference sequence). CDR3 nucleotide sequence: TGTGCCAGTGCCGTCGACTTGCGGGGAGCGGTCACCGGGGAGCTGTTTTTT. Its translation: CASAVDLRGAVTGELFF.

This chain connects TRBV5-1 to TRBJ2-7; possibly TRBD1 for D (6 bases). Germline values: CDR1 SGHRS, CDR2 YFSETQ. The CDR3 totals 16 residues. V lost 3 bases, J lost 0 bases, and 16 bases lay in between. As DNA, the CDR3 is TGCGCCAGCAGCTCTACATGGACAGAAAACTCCTACGAGCAGTACTTC. It is translated as CASSSTWTENSYEQYF. Combining the CDR3 with reference TRBV5-1 and TRBJ2-7 gives the whole variable domain KAGVTQTPRYLIKTRGQQVTLSCSPISGHRSVSWYQQTPGQGLQFLFEYFSETQRNKGNFPGRFSGRQFSNSRSEMNVSTLELGDSALYLCASSSTWTENSYEQYFGPGTRLTVT.

This sequence joins TRBV7-8 and TRBJ2-7; a weak D match, TRBD2 (5 bases). V lost 5 bases and J lost 3, with 11 bases in between. CDR1 is SGHVS and CDR2 is FQNEAQ in the germline V gene. The CDR3 is 13 amino acids. CDR3 sequence: CASSQPGIYEQYF. The CDR3 bases are TGTGCCAGCAGCCAGCCCGGGATCTACGAGCAGTACTTC.